This TCR beta chain was documented in a study of T cell responses to AZD1222 COVID-19 vaccine. V was clipped by 5 bases and J by 0 bases, with 8 bases between them. The CDR3 has 14 amino acids. CDR1 and CDR2 from the germline V gene are MNHEY and SMNVEV (reference sequence). In regard to this clone: Its antigen remains unidentified.

Whole-study findings and limits: Spike-specific TCR depth and breadth grew after two AZD1222 doses. Only 5 or 6 people who got AZD1222 tested seropositive at baseline.

The assay was immunoSEQ multiplex PCR, and TCRdb's table has in-frame clones only and misses some. Of about 86,000 clones listed, roughly 88% were seen once; the top ten hold under 6.5%. The specimen comprised peripheral blood, sampled on day 0 of AZD1222 vaccination. The chain uses TRBV27 and TRBJ1-5; D not resolved. This clonotype originated in an adult in good health. The CDR3 region has the DNA TGTGCCAGCAGTCTCCAATATAGCAATCAGCCCCAGCATTTT. It is translated as CASSLQYSNQPQHF.